This T cell receptor beta chain derives from a study of CD8 T cells in Susac syndrome. From germline, CDR1 is LGHDT and CDR2 YNNKEL (reference sequence). The CDR3 covers 14 residues. V was cut by 1 base and J by 3 bases, with 10 bases left in between. An input of roughly 0.5 to 1 ug of RNA was subjected to reverse transcription using random hexamers. TCRdb independently ran MiXCR on the immunoSEQ multiplex PCR reads; one entry per CDR3 protein. Of about 190,000 distinct CDR3 sequences detected, 91% appear once; the ten largest clones hold roughly 0.087%. Sequencing used CD4+ T cells from PBMCs. The chain couples TRBV3-1 to TRBJ2-7, with D perhaps TRBD2 (6 bases). This receptor was identified in a human donor with Susac syndrome. CDR3 coding DNA: TGTGCCAGCAGCCAAGTACCGGGGGTCTACGAGCAGTACTTC. Encoded protein: CASSQVPGVYEQYF.